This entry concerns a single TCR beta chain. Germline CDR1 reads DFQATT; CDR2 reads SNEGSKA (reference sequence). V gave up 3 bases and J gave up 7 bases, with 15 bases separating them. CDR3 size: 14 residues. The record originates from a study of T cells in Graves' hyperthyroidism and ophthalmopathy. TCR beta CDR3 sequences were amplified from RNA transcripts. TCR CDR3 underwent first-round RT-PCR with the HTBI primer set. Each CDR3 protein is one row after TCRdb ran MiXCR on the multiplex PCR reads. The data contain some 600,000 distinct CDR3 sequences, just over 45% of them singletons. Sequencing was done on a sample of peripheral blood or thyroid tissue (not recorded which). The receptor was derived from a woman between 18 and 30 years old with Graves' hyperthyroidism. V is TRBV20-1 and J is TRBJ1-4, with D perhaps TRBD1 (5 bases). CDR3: CSASSPQGTEKLFF. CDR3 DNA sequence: TGCAGTGCTAGTTCCCCCCAGGGCACTGAAAAACTGTTTTTT.